This T cell receptor beta chain came from a study of blood T cell repertoires in COVID-19. Study summary: Donors in the United States, Italy and Spain gave samples during acute or convalescent COVID-19. The analysed material was cDNA or gDNA that came from T cells, B-cell-depleted T cells, or PBMCs.

CDR1 is SGDLS and CDR2 is YYNGEE in the germline V gene. The CDR3 has 14 residues. The germline V and J ends were trimmed by 3 bases and 0 bases, with 10 bases remaining between them. Per the original methods: Nucleated cell counts were estimated from reference gene primer amplification. Assay used: immunoSEQ multiplex PCR; TCRdb lists only in-frame clones, some missing. That table furnishes V, J and clone size, whereas the DNA furnished D and trimming. The sample holds about 46,000 clones, 87% seen once. What was sequenced was peripheral blood. J is TRBJ2-7 and V is TRBV9, with D possibly matching TRBD1 (6 bases). This TCR derives from a human donor in a cohort sampled during active COVID-19. The DNA of the CDR3 is TGTGCCAGCAGCGGCCAGGGGAACTCCTACGAGCAGTACTTC. Translating it yields CASSGQGNSYEQYF.